This T cell receptor beta chain was found in a study of blood T cell repertoires in COVID-19. Study background: Samples representing acute and convalescent COVID-19 were sourced from the United States, Italy and Spain. Nucleic acid was either cDNA or gDNA, and it came from T cells, B-cell-depleted T cells, or PBMCs.

The junction had 8 bases not matched to a gene; V was cut back by 6 bases and J by 0 bases. This CDR3 has 16 amino acids. Looked up from germline, CDR1 is SGHNT and CDR2 is YYREEE (reference sequence). Authors' analysis steps: Counts of nucleated cells, estimated from reference gene primer amplification, were obtained. Clones were read by immunoSEQ multiplex PCR, and TCRdb kept only the in-frame ones, dropping some. V, J and clone size are taken as reported in that table, and D and trimming were inferred from the DNA itself. The sample contains approximately 200,000 clones, roughly 88% of which appear only once.

V is TRBV5-4 and J is TRBJ2-2; 7 bases map to TRBD1. Sequencing input: peripheral blood. The clonotype was recovered from a human donor with active or convalescent COVID-19. The donor label of this sample is uncertain. The CDR3 loop reads CASTKGGASNTGELFF. The CDR3 DNA reads TGTGCCAGCACCAAAGGGGGCGCTTCGAACACCGGGGAGCTGTTTTTT.